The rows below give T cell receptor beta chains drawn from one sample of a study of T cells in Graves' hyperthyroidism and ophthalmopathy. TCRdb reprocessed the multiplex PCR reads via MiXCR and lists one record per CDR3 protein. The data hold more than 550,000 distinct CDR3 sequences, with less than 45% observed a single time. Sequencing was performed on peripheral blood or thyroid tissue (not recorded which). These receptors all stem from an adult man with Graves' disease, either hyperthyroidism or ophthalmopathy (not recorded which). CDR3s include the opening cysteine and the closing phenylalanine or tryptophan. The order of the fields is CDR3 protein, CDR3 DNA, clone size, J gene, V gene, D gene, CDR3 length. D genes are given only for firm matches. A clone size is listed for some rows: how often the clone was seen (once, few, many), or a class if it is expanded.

CDR3 protein: CASRPRGGGQPQHF
CDR3 DNA: TGTGCCAGCAGACCAAGGGGGGGGGGTCAGCCCCAGCATTTT
clone size: .
J gene: TRBJ1-5
V gene: TRBV2
D gene: .
CDR3 length: 14

CDR3 protein: CASRGGQLNSPLHF
CDR3 DNA: TGTGCCAGCAGGGGGGGACAACTTAATTCACCCCTCCACTTT
clone size: few
J gene: TRBJ1-6
V gene: TRBV2
D gene: .
CDR3 length: 14

CDR3 protein: CSIDSLLNQPQHF
CDR3 DNA: TGCAGCATTGACTCCCTCCTTAATCAGCCCCAGCATTTT
clone size: .
J gene: TRBJ1-5
V gene: TRBV29-1
D gene: .
CDR3 length: 13

CDR3 protein: CSTLQTAGDTEAFF
CDR3 DNA: TGCAGCACGCTCCAGACAGCGGGGGACACTGAAGCTTTCTTT
clone size: .
J gene: TRBJ1-1
V gene: TRBV29-1
D gene: .
CDR3 length: 14

CDR3 protein: CSVEDQPGMNEKLFF
CDR3 DNA: TGCAGCGTTGAAGATCAACCTGGAATGAATGAAAAACTGTTTTTT
clone size: .
J gene: TRBJ1-4
V gene: TRBV29-1
D gene: .
CDR3 length: 15

CDR3 protein: CASSRGAGRDGELFF
CDR3 DNA: TGTGCCAGCAGCCGCGGAGCAGGGAGGGACGGGGAGCTGTTTTTT
clone size: many
J gene: TRBJ2-2
V gene: TRBV7-6
D gene: TRBD2
CDR3 length: 15

CDR3 protein: CASRSVGTEAFF
CDR3 DNA: TGTGCCAGCAGGTCCGTGGGCACTGAAGCTTTCTTT
clone size: few
J gene: TRBJ1-1
V gene: TRBV12-3/TRBV12-4
D gene: .
CDR3 length: 12

CDR3 protein: CASSQDRGFQPQHF
CDR3 DNA: TGCGCCAGCAGCCAGGACAGGGGGTTTCAGCCCCAGCATTTT
clone size: many
J gene: TRBJ1-5
V gene: TRBV4-1
D gene: TRBD1
CDR3 length: 14

CDR3 protein: CASSLAAGGGTQYF
CDR3 DNA: TGTGCCAGCAGTTTAGCGGCAGGGGGGGGGACCCAGTACTTC
clone size: .
J gene: TRBJ2-5
V gene: TRBV7-2
D gene: .
CDR3 length: 14

CDR3 protein: CASRPAGPNSPLHF
CDR3 DNA: TGCGCCAGCAGACCAGCGGGGCCGAATTCACCCCTCCACTTT
clone size: many
J gene: TRBJ1-6
V gene: TRBV5-1
D gene: .
CDR3 length: 14

CDR3 protein: CSAITGGDEKLFF
CDR3 DNA: TGCAGTGCTATTACAGGGGGCGATGAAAAACTGTTTTTT
clone size: few
J gene: TRBJ1-4
V gene: TRBV20-1
D gene: TRBD1
CDR3 length: 13

CDR3 protein: CAISGQGDEQYF
CDR3 DNA: TGTGCCATCAGTGGACAGGGTGATGAGCAGTACTTC
clone size: .
J gene: TRBJ2-7
V gene: TRBV10-3
D gene: TRBD1
CDR3 length: 12

CDR3 protein: CSASKRTVKETQYF
CDR3 DNA: TGCAGTGCTAGTAAGAGGACAGTAAAAGAGACCCAGTACTTC
clone size: .
J gene: TRBJ2-5
V gene: TRBV20-1
D gene: .
CDR3 length: 14

CDR3 protein: CASSGDGGGNYGYTF
CDR3 DNA: TGCGCCAGCAGTGGGGACGGCGGAGGTAACTATGGCTACACCTTC
clone size: .
J gene: TRBJ1-2
V gene: TRBV5-1
D gene: .
CDR3 length: 15

CDR3 protein: CASGDSGANVLTF
CDR3 DNA: TGTGCCAGCGGGGACTCCGGGGCCAACGTCCTGACTTTC
clone size: .
J gene: TRBJ2-6
V gene: TRBV2
D gene: .
CDR3 length: 13